This TCR beta chain was recovered during a study of CD8 T cells in Susac syndrome. The CDR3 contains 12 residues. Trimming shortened V by 4 bases and J by 3 bases, and 9 bases separated the two germline ends. Per germline, CDR1 SQVTM and CDR2 ANQGSEA. With random hexamers, reverse transcription was performed on about 0.5 to 1 ug of RNA. TCRdb reprocessed the immunoSEQ multiplex PCR reads with MiXCR, giving one entry per CDR3 protein. The sample records about 210,000 distinct CDR3 sequences, about 94% being singletons. The genes are TRBV29-1 and TRBJ1-1; D is undetermined. The sample was CD4+ T cells from PBMCs. This clonotype originated in a human donor with Susac syndrome. In nucleotides, the CDR3 is TGCAGCGTTGGGGAGGGCCACACTGAAGCTTTCTTT. It is translated as CSVGEGHTEAFF.